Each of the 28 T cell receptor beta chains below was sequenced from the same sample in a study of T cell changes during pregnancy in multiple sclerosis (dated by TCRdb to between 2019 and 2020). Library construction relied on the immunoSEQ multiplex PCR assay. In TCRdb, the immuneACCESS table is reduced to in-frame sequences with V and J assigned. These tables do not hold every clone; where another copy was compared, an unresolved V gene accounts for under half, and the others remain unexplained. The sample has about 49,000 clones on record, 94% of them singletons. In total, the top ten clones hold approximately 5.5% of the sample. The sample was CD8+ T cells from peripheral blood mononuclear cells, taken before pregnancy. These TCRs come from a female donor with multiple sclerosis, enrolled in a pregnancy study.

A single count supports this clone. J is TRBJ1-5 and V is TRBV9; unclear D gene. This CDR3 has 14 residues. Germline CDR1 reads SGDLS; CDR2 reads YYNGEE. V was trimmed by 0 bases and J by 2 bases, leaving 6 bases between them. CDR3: CASSVGAGNQPQHF. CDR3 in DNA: TGTGCCAGCAGCGTAGGGGCTGGCAATCAGCCCCAGCATTTT.

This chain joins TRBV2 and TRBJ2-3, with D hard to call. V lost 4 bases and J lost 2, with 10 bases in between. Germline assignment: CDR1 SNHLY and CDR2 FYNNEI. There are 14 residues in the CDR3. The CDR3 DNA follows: TGTGCCAGCAGTGTAATTTCCCCCACAGATACGCAGTATTTT. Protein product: CASSVISPTDTQYF.

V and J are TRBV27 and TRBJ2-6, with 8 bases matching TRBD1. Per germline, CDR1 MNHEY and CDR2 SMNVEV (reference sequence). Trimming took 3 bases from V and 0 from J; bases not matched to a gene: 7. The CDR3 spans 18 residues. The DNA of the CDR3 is TGTGCCAGCAGTTTCGCCGAGACAGGGGTCTCTGGGGCCAACGTCCTGACTTTC. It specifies CASSFAETGVSGANVLTF.

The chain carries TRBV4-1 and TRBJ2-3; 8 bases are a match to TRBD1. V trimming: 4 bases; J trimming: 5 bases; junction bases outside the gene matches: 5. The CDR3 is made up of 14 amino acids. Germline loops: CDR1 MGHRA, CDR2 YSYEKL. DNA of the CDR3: TGCGCCAGCAGCCCTCGGACAGGGAAAGATACGCAGTATTTT. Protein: CASSPRTGKDTQYF.

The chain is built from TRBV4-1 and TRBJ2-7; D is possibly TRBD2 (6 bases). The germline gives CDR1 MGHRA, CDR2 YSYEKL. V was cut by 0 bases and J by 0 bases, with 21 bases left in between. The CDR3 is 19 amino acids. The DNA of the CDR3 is TGCGCCAGCAGCCAAGAGGGGGGTAGGGCAGGCCAGGGCTCCTACGAGCAGTACTTC. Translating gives CASSQEGGRAGQGSYEQYF.

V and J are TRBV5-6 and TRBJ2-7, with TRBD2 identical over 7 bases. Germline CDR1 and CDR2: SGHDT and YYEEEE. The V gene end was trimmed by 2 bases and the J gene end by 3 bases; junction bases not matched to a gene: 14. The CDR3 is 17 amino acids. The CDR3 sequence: CASSFGGGTSYDYEQYF. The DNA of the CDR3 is TGTGCCAGCAGCTTTGGGGGAGGGACCTCGTACGACTACGAGCAGTACTTC.

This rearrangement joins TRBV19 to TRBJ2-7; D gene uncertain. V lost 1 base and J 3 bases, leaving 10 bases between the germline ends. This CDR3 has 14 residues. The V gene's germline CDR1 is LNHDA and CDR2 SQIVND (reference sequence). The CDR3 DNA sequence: TGTGCCAGTAGTATAGCAGGCCAGAACTACGAGCAGTACTTC. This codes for CASSIAGQNYEQYF. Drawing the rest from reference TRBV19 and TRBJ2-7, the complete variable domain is DGGITQSPKYLFRKEGQNVTLSCEQNLNHDAMYWYRQDPGQGLRLIYYSQIVNDFQKGDIAEGYSVSREKKESFPLTVTSAQKNPTAFYLCASSIAGQNYEQYFGPGTRLTVT.

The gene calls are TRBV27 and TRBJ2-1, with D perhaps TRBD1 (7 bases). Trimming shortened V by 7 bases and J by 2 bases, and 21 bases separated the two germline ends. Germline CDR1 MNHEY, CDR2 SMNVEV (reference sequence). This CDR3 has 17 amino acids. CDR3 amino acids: CASKKGGGMGPYNEQFF. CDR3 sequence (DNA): TGTGCCAGCAAAAAAGGGGGCGGGATGGGCCCCTACAATGAGCAGTTCTTC.

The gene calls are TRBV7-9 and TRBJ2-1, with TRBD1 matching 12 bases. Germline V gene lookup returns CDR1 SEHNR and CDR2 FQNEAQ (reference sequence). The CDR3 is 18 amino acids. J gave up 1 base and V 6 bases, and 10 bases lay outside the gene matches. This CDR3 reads CASRGDRGLTPSYNEQFF. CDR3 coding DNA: TGTGCCAGCAGAGGGGACAGGGGGCTGACTCCTTCCTACAATGAGCAGTTCTTC.

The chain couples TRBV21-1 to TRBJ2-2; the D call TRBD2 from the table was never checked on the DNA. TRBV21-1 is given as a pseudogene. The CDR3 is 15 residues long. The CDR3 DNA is TGTGCCAGCAAGAGCGGTAAGTTCAACACCGGGGAGCTGTTTTTT. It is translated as CASKSGKFNTGELFF.

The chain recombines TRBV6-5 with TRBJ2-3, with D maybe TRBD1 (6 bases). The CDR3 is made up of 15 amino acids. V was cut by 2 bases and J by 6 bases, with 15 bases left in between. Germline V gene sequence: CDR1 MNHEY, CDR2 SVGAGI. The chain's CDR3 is CASSYIAGALDTQYF. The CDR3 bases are TGTGCCAGCAGTTACATTGCAGGGGCGTTGGATACGCAGTATTTT.

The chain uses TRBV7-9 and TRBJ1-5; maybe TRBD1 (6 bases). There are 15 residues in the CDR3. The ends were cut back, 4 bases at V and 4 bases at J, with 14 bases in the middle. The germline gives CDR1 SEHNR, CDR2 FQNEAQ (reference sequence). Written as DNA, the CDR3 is TGTGCCAGCAGCTCAGGCAGGGGCGGGAATCAGCCCCAGCATTTT. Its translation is CASSSGRGGNQPQHF.

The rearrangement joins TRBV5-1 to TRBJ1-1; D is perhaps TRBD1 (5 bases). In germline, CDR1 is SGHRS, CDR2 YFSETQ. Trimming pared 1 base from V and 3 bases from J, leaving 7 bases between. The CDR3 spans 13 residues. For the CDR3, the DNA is TGCGCCAGCAGCTTGACAGGATACACTGAAGCTTTCTTT. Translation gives CASSLTGYTEAFF.

CDR3 DNA sequence: TGTGCCACCGCGACAGGGCACGAGGATCAGCCCCAGCATTTT. Translated: CATATGHEDQPQHF. The chain combines TRBV10-3 with TRBJ1-5; 7 nucleotides line up with TRBD1. Unmatched junction bases numbered 11, after V lost 10 bases and J lost 5 bases. This CDR3 spans 14 amino acids. Per the germline V gene, CDR1 is ENHRY and CDR2 is SYGVKD.

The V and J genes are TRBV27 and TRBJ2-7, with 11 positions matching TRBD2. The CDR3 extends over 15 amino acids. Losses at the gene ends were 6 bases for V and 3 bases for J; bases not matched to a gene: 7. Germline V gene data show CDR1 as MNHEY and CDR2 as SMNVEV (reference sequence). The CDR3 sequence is CASSAILAGVYEQYF. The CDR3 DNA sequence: TGTGCCAGCAGCGCTATACTAGCGGGAGTCTACGAGCAGTACTTC.

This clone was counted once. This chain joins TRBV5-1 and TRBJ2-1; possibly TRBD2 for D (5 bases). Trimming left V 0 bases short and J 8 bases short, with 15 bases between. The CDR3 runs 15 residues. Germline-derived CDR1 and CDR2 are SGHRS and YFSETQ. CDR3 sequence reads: CASSLEVGGRDEQFF. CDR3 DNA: TGCGCCAGCAGCTTGGAGGTCGGAGGCCGGGATGAGCAGTTCTTC.

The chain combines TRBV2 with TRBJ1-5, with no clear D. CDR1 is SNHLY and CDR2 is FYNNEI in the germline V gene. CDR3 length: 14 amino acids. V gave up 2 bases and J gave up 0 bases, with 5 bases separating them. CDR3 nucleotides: TGTGCCAGCAGTGAAAGCTATAGCAATCAGCCCCAGCATTTT. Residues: CASSESYSNQPQHF.

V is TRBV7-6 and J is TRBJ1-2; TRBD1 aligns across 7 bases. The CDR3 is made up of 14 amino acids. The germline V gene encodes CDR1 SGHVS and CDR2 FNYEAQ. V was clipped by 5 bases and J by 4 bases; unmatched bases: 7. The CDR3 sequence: CASSRDSLGYGYTF. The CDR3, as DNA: TGTGCCAGCAGCCGGGACAGTCTTGGCTATGGCTACACCTTC.

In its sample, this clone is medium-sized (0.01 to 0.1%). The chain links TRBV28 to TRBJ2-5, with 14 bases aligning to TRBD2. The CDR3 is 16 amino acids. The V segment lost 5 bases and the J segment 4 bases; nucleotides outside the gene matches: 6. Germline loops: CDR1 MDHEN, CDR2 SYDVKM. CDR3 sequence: CASSPPGLAGVETQYF. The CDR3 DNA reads TGTGCCAGCAGTCCGCCGGGACTAGCGGGAGTAGAGACCCAGTACTTC. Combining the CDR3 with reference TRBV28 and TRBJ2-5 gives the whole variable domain DVKVTQSSRYLVKRTGEKVFLECVQDMDHENMFWYRQDPGLGLRLIYFSYDVKMKEKGDIPEGYSVSREKKERFSLILESASTNQTSMYLCASSPPGLAGVETQYFGPGTRLLVL.

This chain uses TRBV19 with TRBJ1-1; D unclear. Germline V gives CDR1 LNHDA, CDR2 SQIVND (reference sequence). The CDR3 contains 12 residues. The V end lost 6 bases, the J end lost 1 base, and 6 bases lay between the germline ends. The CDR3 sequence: CASRTGNTEAFF. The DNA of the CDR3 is TGTGCCAGTAGAACCGGGAACACTGAAGCTTTCTTT. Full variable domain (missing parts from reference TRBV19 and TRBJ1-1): DGGITQSPKYLFRKEGQNVTLSCEQNLNHDAMYWYRQDPGQGLRLIYYSQIVNDFQKGDIAEGYSVSREKKESFPLTVTSAQKNPTAFYLCASRTGNTEAFFGQGTRLTVV.

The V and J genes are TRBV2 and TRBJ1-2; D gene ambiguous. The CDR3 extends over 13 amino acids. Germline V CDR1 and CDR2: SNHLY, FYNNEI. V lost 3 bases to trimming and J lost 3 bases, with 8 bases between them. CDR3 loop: CASSDAVYYGYTF. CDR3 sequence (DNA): TGTGCCAGCAGTGACGCAGTTTACTATGGCTACACCTTC.

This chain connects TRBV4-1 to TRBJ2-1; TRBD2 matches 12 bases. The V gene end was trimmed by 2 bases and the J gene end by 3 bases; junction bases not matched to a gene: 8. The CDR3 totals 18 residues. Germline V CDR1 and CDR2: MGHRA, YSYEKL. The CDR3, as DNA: TGCGCCAGCAGCCAACTAGCGGGAGGGCCAATGGTCTACAATGAGCAGTTCTTC. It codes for CASSQLAGGPMVYNEQFF.

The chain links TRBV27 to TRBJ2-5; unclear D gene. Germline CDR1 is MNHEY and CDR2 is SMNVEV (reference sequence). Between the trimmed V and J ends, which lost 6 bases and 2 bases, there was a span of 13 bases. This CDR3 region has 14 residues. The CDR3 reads CASRRGVLQETQYF. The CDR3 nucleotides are TGTGCCAGCAGGAGAGGAGTCTTACAAGAGACCCAGTACTTC.

CDR3 sequence: CASSVGPHYGYTF. CDR3 in DNA: TGTGCCAGCAGCGTGGGCCCGCACTATGGCTACACCTTC. The chain couples TRBV27 to TRBJ1-2; D is uncertain. Deletions cut 6 bases from V and 3 bases from J, with 11 bases between. Germline lookup yields CDR1 MNHEY and CDR2 SMNVEV (reference sequence). CDR3 length equals 13 residues.

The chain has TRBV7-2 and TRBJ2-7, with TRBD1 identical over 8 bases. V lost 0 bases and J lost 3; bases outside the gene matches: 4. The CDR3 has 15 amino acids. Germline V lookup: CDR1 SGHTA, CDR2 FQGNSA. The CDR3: CASSLATGGFYEQYF. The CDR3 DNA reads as TGTGCCAGCAGCTTAGCTACAGGGGGTTTCTACGAGCAGTACTTC.

CDR3 in amino acids: CASRRYYEQYF. The DNA for the CDR3 is TGTGCCAGCCGGCGGTACTACGAGCAGTACTTC. The chain recombines TRBV5-8 with TRBJ2-7; no firm D call. The ends were cut back, 7 bases at V and 3 bases at J, with 8 bases in the middle. Germline V gives CDR1 SGHTS, CDR2 YDEGEE. This CDR3 is 11 amino acids long.

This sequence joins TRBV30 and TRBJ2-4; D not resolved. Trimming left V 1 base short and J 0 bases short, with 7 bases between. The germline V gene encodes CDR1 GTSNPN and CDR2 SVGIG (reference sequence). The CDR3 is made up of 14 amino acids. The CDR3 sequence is CAWSETLAKNIQYF. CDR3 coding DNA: TGTGCCTGGAGTGAGACTTTAGCCAAAAACATTCAGTACTTC.

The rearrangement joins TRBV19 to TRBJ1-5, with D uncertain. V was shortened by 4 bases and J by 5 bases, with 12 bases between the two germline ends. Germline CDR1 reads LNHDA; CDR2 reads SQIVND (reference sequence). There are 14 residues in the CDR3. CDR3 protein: CASSTGVVYQPQHF. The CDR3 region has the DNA TGTGCCAGTAGTACCGGTGTAGTATATCAGCCCCAGCATTTT.